Below are 30 T cell receptor beta chains sequenced from a single sample in a study of human T cells and chemical hapten exposure. Time point described: patch test 3, about 24 weeks after DPC sensitization. Described treatment: therapeutic diphenylcyclopropenone sensitization with weekly scalp DPC. TCRdb itself ran the RACE reads through MiXCR, one entry per CDR3 protein. The sample has roughly 100,000 distinct CDR3 sequences; around 34% are singletons. The input for sequencing was whole blood, taken in connection with sensitization to the hapten diphenylcyclopropenone (DPC). The origin of the receptors is a man aged 40-49 years with alopecia areata. Some clones in this sample may be carry-over from other donors' samples.

This clonotype was recorded a few times. The chain carries TRBV5-1 and TRBJ2-5, with D hard to call. Trimming left V 3 bases short and J 4 bases short, with 4 bases between. The CDR3 has 11 residues. Germline V gives CDR1 SGHRS, CDR2 YFSETQ. In nucleotides, the CDR3 is TGCGCCAGCAGCTGCTCAGAGACCCAGTACTTC. This gives the protein CASSCSETQYF.

The chain has TRBV6-5 and TRBJ2-1; TRBD2 matches 7 bases. The CDR3 runs 17 residues. Germline assignment: CDR1 MNHEY and CDR2 SVGAGI. V lost 4 bases to trimming and J lost 6 bases; unmatched junction nucleotides: 15. The CDR3 nucleotides are TGTGCCAGCAGTTTACTGTCTGGGCGGGGCGGGAGCAATGAGCAGTTCTTC. Protein product: CASSLLSGRGGSNEQFF.

In this sample, this clonotype turned up a few times. This chain joins TRBV20-1 and TRBJ2-2, with D hard to call. This CDR3 has 15 residues. V lost 0 bases to trimming and J lost 4 bases, with 12 bases between them. Looked up from germline, CDR1 is DFQATT and CDR2 is SNEGSKA (reference sequence). CDR3 amino acids: CSARELGSPTGELFF. CDR3 nucleotides: TGCAGTGCTAGAGAATTAGGCTCGCCCACCGGGGAGCTGTTTTTT.

The rearrangement links TRBV28 to TRBJ2-7, with a tentative D call TRBD2 (6 bases). The CDR3 runs 16 residues. Per germline, CDR1 MDHEN and CDR2 SYDVKM. V was trimmed by 6 bases and J by 0 bases, leaving 18 bases between them. As DNA, the CDR3 is TGTGCCAGCAGCTGGGGGGAGGTAGCGGTCTCCTACGAGCAGTACTTC. This translates into CASSWGEVAVSYEQYF.

Only a few counts were recorded for this clonotype. J is TRBJ2-7 and V is TRBV10-3; 9 positions agree with TRBD1. Germline V gene data show CDR1 as ENHRY and CDR2 as SYGVKD. This CDR3 is built from 13 residues. After removal of 6 bases from V and 2 bases from J, the junction contained 2 bases not matched to a gene. In nucleotides, the CDR3 is TGTGCCATCAGGGGGACAGGGACCTACGAGCAGTACGTC. Translation gives CAIRGTGTYEQYV.

This clonotype showed up just a few times. V gene TRBV7-9 combines with J gene TRBJ1-2; perhaps TRBD1 as D (5 bases). This CDR3 contains 15 residues. Trimming removed 1 base from V and 4 bases from J, with 13 bases in between. Germline V gene sequence: CDR1 SEHNR, CDR2 FQNEAQ (reference sequence). CDR3 nucleotides: TGTGCCAGCAGCTTAGGACAGTCCCGTCTCTATGGCTACACCTTC. Its protein is CASSLGQSRLYGYTF.

The chain couples TRBV12-3 or TRBV12-4 to TRBJ1-2; no firm D call. The germline V and J ends were trimmed by 6 bases and 4 bases, with 12 bases remaining between them. The CDR3 extends over 13 amino acids. CDR3 bases: TGTGCCAGCAGCGTCGGGCGTTCCTATGGCTACACCTTC. Protein product: CASSVGRSYGYTF.

The chain joins TRBV9 to TRBJ2-5; 11 nucleotides match TRBD1. The CDR3 has 17 residues. J was trimmed by 4 bases and V by 2 bases; bases with no gene match: 10. CDR1 and CDR2 (germline): SGDLS, YYNGEE. The CDR3 DNA reads as TGTGCCAGCAGCGTGAACTACCCGGGACAGGGGGGAGAGACCCAGTACTTC. It encodes CASSVNYPGQGGETQYF.

This clonotype appeared a few times. This rearrangement joins TRBV12-3 or TRBV12-4 to TRBJ2-7, with TRBD2 as a possible D gene (6 bases). CDR3 length: 15 amino acids. V lost 3 bases to trimming and J lost 5 bases, with 17 bases between them. In nucleotides, the CDR3 is TGTGCCAGCAGTTTTACTGGCGGGGCGGGGAACGAGCAGTACTTC. Its translation is CASSFTGGAGNEQYF.

This clonotype was counted at least ten times. V usage is TRBV6-5 and J usage is TRBJ2-7; 8 bases match TRBD1. Germline V gives CDR1 MNHEY, CDR2 SVGAGI. After removal of 5 bases from V and 0 bases from J, the junction contained 6 bases not matched to a gene. This CDR3 spans 15 amino acids. DNA for the CDR3: TGTGCCAGCAGTCCGGGGACAGGACCCTCCTACGAGCAGTACGTC. Protein sequence: CASSPGTGPSYEQYV.

J is TRBJ1-1 and V is TRBV29-1, with 7 bases that match TRBD1. This CDR3 has 12 amino acids. Germline trimming cut 6 bases from V and 4 bases from J; bases unmatched to any gene: 5. From germline, CDR1 is SQVTM and CDR2 ANQGSEA. Here the CDR3 DNA reads TGCAGCGTCGGCCGACAGGGCACTGAAGCTTTCTTT. Protein product: CSVGRQGTEAFF.

This clonotype showed up just once. This chain joins TRBV18 and TRBJ2-4; 8 nucleotides align to TRBD1. CDR3 size: 14 residues. The ends lost 6 bases at V and 7 bases at J; junction bases unmatched: 8. CDR1 and CDR2 from the germline V gene are KGHSH and LQKENI. CDR3 sequence (DNA): TGTGCCAGCTCCCTCGGACAGGGTGGTAACATTCAGTACTTC. The encoded protein is CASSLGQGGNIQYF. Complete variable domain (other parts from reference TRBV18 and TRBJ2-4): NAGVMQNPRHLVRRRGQEARLRCSPMKGHSHVYWYRQLPEEGLKFMVYLQKENIIDESGMPKERFSAEFPKEGPSILRIQQVVRGDSAAYFCASSLGQGGNIQYFGAGTRLSVL.

This chain uses TRBV7-9 with TRBJ1-2, with a possible D match to TRBD1 (5 bases). Germline V CDR1 and CDR2: SEHNR, FQNEAQ (reference sequence). CDR3 length equals 14 residues. V was cut by 1 base and J by 3 bases, with 9 bases left in between. CDR3 protein: CASSLVFRDYGYTF. CDR3 DNA sequence: TGTGCCAGCAGCTTAGTGTTCAGGGACTATGGCTACACCTTC.

The rearrangement joins TRBV20-1 to TRBJ1-1, with D possibly matching TRBD1 (5 bases). V was shortened by 2 bases and J by 4 bases, with 11 bases between the two germline ends. This CDR3 is 13 amino acids long. Germline V gives CDR1 DFQATT, CDR2 SNEGSKA (reference sequence). For the CDR3, the DNA is TGCAGTGCTAGAAGGGGAAGGAGCACTGAAGCTTTCTTT. As protein: CSARRGRSTEAFF.

The V gene is TRBV25-1, the J gene TRBJ2-3; 8 positions match TRBD2. Germline trimming cut 2 bases from V and 0 bases from J; bases unmatched to any gene: 4. This CDR3 region has 16 residues. In germline, CDR1 is MGHDK, CDR2 SYGVNS. The CDR3 protein is CASSEGVAGSTDTQYF. CDR3 in DNA: TGTGCCAGCAGTGAAGGGGTAGCGGGAAGCACAGATACGCAGTATTTT.

The V call is TRBV28, the J call TRBJ2-3; 7 bases line up with TRBD2. CDR1 MDHEN and CDR2 SYDVKM come from the germline V gene. The CDR3 contains 16 residues. V lost 5 bases and J lost 5; bases outside the gene matches: 13. The CDR3 nucleotides read TGTGCCAGCAGTCCACTGGCGGGAGCCCTCGGAGATACGCAGTATTTT. Encoded protein: CASSPLAGALGDTQYF.

The rearrangement uses TRBV20-1 and TRBJ1-1; D not resolved. The CDR3 is 17 amino acids. Germline V gene sequence: CDR1 DFQATT, CDR2 SNEGSKA (reference sequence). Trimming removed 0 bases from V and 4 bases from J, with 21 bases in between. The CDR3 loop reads CSARDPHRVPSLTEAFF. DNA for the CDR3: TGCAGTGCTAGAGACCCCCATCGGGTGCCCAGTCTCACTGAAGCTTTCTTT.

The chain carries TRBV12-3 or TRBV12-4 and TRBJ2-1, with D possibly matching TRBD2 (5 bases). Between the trimmed V and J ends, which lost 5 bases and 3 bases, there was a span of 11 bases. The CDR3 is 14 residues long. CDR3 bases: TGTGCCAGCAGTCGAGATAGCGTCTACAATGAGCAGTTCTTC. This encodes CASSRDSVYNEQFF.

The gene calls are TRBV25-1 and TRBJ2-1; no clear D gene. CDR3 length: 11 amino acids. Germline CDR1 reads MGHDK; CDR2 reads SYGVNS. The V and J ends lost 4 bases and 9 bases respectively, with 7 bases between them. In DNA, the CDR3 is TGTGCCAGCAGTGTGTTGCTTGAGCAGTTCTTC. This translates into CASSVLLEQFF.

The J gene is TRBJ2-1, the V gene TRBV20-1; 8 nucleotides align to TRBD2. This CDR3 region has 14 residues. The V gene's germline CDR1 is DFQATT and CDR2 SNEGSKA (reference sequence). Trimming took 5 bases from V and 8 from J; bases not matched to a gene: 11. The CDR3 sequence: CSASSGRTLDEQFF. The CDR3 nucleotides read TGCAGTGCTTCGAGCGGGAGAACCCTCGATGAGCAGTTCTTC.

The chain carries TRBV20-1 and TRBJ2-2, with 9 positions matching TRBD2. This CDR3 spans 13 amino acids. Germline loops: CDR1 DFQATT, CDR2 SNEGSKA (reference sequence). The CDR3 DNA follows: TGCAGCCAAGCGGGAGGCGACACCGGGGAGCTGTTTTTT. Protein product: CSQAGGDTGELFF.

The chain carries TRBV12-3 or TRBV12-4 and TRBJ1-5, with D maybe TRBD1 (6 bases). The CDR3 totals 17 residues. V lost 6 bases and J lost 0, with 18 bases in between. As DNA, the CDR3 is TGTGCCAGCAGCAGGGGACGGGGGACGTATAGCAATCAGCCCCAGCATTTT. Its translation is CASSRGRGTYSNQPQHF.

The rearrangement joins TRBV6-1 to TRBJ1-5, with D unclear. The germline V gene has CDR1 MNHNS and CDR2 SASEGT. Trimming removed 3 bases from V and 0 bases from J, with 18 bases in between. The CDR3 covers 18 residues. CDR3 nucleotides: TGTGCCAGCAGTGAGCCGGTCTTAGGCACTTATAGCAATCAGCCCCAGCATTTT. It encodes CASSEPVLGTYSNQPQHF.

This clonotype was seen only a few times. The rearrangement uses TRBV29-1 and TRBJ2-7; 7 nucleotides agree with TRBD1. J gave up 3 bases and V 4 bases, and 0 bases lay outside the gene matches. Germline values: CDR1 SQVTM, CDR2 ANQGSEA. The length of the CDR3 is 11 residues. The chain's CDR3 is CSVGDSYEQYF. In nucleotides, the CDR3 is TGCAGCGTTGGGGACAGCTACGAGCAGTACTTC.

This clonotype was observed a handful of times. The J gene is TRBJ1-1, the V gene TRBV12-3 or TRBV12-4; D remains unclear. The CDR3 runs to 12 residues. Trimming left V 0 bases short and J 11 bases short, with 10 bases between. CDR3 DNA sequence: TGTGCCAGCAGTTTAGCGCAGGTATCGGCTTTCTTT. Protein sequence: CASSLAQVSAFF.

CDR3 sequence (DNA): TGCAGTGCTAGAAGGGCAGGGTCAAATGAAAAACTGTTTTTT. This translates into CSARRAGSNEKLFF. V gene TRBV20-1 combines with J gene TRBJ1-4, with D possibly matching TRBD1 (5 bases). CDR3 length equals 14 residues. Germline lookup yields CDR1 DFQATT and CDR2 SNEGSKA (reference sequence). Trimming shortened V by 2 bases and J by 5 bases, and 12 bases separated the two germline ends.

This clonotype has only a few counts. The chain couples TRBV7-9 to TRBJ1-1; perhaps TRBD1 as D (6 bases). The CDR3 contains 16 residues. Per germline, CDR1 SEHNR and CDR2 FQNEAQ (reference sequence). With 1 base removed from V and 5 bases from J, the gap between germline ends came to 17 bases. CDR3 amino acids: CASSLVGRGATTEAFF. As DNA, the CDR3 is TGTGCCAGCAGCTTAGTCGGGCGGGGGGCTACGACTGAAGCTTTCTTT.

The chain joins TRBV6-2 or TRBV6-3 to TRBJ2-7; perhaps D is TRBD1 or TRBD2 (6 bases each). There are 14 residues in the CDR3. CDR1 and CDR2 from the germline V gene are MNHEY and SVGEGT. Trimming removed 0 bases at V and 12 bases at J, with 18 bases between. The CDR3 sequence is CASSYSAGAGRGYV. The DNA of the CDR3 is TGTGCCAGCAGTTACTCGGCAGGGGCCGGGAGAGGGTACGTC.

The chain employs TRBV4-2 and TRBJ2-1, with 9 bases lining up with TRBD1. Germline V CDR1 and CDR2: LGHNA, YNFKEQ. CDR3 length: 15 residues. With 1 base clipped from V and 7 bases from J, the junction kept 5 bases outside the gene matches. The CDR3 DNA is TGTGCCAGCAGCCAAGCCGGGACAGGGAAAAATGAGCAGTTCTTC. Translation gives CASSQAGTGKNEQFF.

The rearrangement links TRBV3-1 to TRBJ2-3; 9 positions match TRBD1. The CDR3 is 16 amino acids. CDR1 LGHDT and CDR2 YNNKEL come from the germline V gene (reference sequence). Losses at the gene ends were 4 bases for V and 10 bases for J; bases not matched to a gene: 15. The CDR3 DNA sequence: TGTGCCAGCAGCCGCGGACAGGGGCGACCATTGGATGCGCAGTATTTT. This gives the protein CASSRGQGRPLDAQYF.